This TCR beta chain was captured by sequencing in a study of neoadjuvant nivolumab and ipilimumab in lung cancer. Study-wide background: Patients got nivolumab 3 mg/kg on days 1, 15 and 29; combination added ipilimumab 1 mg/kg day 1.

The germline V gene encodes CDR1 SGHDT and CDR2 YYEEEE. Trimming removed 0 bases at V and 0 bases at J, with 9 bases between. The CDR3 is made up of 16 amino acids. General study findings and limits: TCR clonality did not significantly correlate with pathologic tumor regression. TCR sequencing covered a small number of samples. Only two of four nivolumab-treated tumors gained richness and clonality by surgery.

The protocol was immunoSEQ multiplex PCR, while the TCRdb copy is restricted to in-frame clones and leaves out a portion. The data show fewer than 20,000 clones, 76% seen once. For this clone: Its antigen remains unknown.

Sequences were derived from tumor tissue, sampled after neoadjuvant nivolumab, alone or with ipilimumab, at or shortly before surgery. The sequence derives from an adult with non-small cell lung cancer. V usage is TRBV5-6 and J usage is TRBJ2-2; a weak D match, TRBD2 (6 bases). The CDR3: CASSLGGITNTGELFF. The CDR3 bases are TGTGCCAGCAGCTTGGGCGGGATAACGAACACCGGGGAGCTGTTTTTT.